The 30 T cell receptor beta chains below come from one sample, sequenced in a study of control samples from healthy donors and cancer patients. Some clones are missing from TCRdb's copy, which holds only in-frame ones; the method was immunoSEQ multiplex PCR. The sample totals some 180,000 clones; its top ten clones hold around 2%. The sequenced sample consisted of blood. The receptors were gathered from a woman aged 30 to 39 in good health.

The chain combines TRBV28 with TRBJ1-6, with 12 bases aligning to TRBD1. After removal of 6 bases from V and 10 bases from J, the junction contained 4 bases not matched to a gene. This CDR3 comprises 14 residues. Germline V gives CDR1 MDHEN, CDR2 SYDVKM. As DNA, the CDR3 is TGTGCCAGCAGGTCCGGGACAGGGGGCTCACCCCTCCACTTT. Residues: CASRSGTGGSPLHF. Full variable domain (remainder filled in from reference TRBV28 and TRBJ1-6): DVKVTQSSRYLVKRTGEKVFLECVQDMDHENMFWYRQDPGLGLRLIYFSYDVKMKEKGDIPEGYSVSREKKERFSLILESASTNQTSMYLCASRSGTGGSPLHFGNGTRLTVT.

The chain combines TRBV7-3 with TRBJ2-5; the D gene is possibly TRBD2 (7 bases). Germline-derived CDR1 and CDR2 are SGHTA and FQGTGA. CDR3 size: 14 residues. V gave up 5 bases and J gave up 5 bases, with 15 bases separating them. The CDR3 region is CASSEGDSGETQYF. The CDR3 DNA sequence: TGTGCCAGCAGCGAGGGGGATAGCGGGGAGACCCAGTACTTC.

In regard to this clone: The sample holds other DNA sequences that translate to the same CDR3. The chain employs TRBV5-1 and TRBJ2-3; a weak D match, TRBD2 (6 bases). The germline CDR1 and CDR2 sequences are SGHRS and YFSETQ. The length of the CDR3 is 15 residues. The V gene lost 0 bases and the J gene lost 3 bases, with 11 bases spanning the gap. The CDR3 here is CASSLDGSSTDTQYF. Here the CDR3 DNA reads TGCGCCAGCAGCTTGGACGGGAGCTCAACAGATACGCAGTATTTT.

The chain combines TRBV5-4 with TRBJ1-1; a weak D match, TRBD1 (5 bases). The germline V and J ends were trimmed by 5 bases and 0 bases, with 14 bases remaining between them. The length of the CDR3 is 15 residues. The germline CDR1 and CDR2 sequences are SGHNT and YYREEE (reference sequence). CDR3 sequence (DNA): TGTGCCAGCAGAAGGGGTGACAGCCTGAACACTGAAGCTTTCTTT. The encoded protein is CASRRGDSLNTEAFF.

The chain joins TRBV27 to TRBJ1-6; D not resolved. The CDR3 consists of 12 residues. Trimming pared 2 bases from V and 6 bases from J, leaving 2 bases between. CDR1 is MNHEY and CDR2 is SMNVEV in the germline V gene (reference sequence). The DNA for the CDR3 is TGTGCCAGCAGTTTAAGTAATTCACCCCTCCACTTT. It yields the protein CASSLSNSPLHF.

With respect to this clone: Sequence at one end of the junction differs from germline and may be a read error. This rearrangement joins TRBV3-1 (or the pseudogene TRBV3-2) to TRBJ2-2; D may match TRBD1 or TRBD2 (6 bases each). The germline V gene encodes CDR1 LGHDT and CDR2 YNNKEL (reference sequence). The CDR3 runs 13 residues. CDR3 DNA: TGTGCCAGCAGCCAAGATAGACTAGGGGGGCTGTTTTTT. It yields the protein CASSQDRLGGLFF.

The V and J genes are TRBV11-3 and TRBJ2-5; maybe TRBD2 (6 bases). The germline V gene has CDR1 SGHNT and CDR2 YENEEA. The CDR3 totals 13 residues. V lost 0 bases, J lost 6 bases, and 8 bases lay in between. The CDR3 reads CASSLEEGQTQYF. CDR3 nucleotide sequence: TGTGCCAGCAGCTTAGAGGAGGGGCAGACCCAGTACTTC.

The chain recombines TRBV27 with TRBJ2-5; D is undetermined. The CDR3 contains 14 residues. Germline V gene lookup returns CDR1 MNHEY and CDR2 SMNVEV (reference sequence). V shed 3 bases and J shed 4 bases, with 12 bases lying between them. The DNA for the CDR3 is TGTGCCAGCAGTTTGAGTAAGCATTCAGAGACCCAGTACTTC. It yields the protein CASSLSKHSETQYF.

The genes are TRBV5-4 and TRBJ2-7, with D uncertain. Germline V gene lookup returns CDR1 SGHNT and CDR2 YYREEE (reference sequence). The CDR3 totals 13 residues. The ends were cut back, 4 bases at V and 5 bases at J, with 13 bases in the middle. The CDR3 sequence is CASSHYPTNEQYF. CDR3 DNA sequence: TGTGCCAGCAGCCACTACCCTACAAACGAGCAGTACTTC.

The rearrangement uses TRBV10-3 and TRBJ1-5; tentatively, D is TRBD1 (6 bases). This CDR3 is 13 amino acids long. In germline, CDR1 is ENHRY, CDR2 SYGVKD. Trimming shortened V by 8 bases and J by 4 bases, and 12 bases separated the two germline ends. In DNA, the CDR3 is TGTGCCATCGGGGGCGCCGGTAATCAGCCCCAGCATTTT. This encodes CAIGGAGNQPQHF.

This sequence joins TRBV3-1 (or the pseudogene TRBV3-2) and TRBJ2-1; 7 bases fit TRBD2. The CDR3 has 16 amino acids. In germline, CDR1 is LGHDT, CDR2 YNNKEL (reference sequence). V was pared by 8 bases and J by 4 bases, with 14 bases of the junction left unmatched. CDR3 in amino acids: CASGRWVRGGYNEQFF. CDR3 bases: TGTGCCAGCGGCCGGTGGGTTCGCGGGGGTTACAATGAGCAGTTCTTC.

Here the CDR3 DNA reads TGTGCCAGCAGCTCACCCCGGGGGGGCCTCTACGAGCAGTACTTC. Translating gives CASSSPRGGLYEQYF. This chain joins TRBV28 and TRBJ2-7, with 8 bases lining up with TRBD2. J was trimmed by 3 bases and V by 6 bases; bases with no gene match: 10. CDR1 is MDHEN and CDR2 is SYDVKM in the germline V gene. The CDR3 spans 15 residues.

The CDR3 is CASRVGTNTGELFF. The DNA of the CDR3 is TGCGCCAGCAGAGTTGGGACGAACACCGGGGAGCTGTTTTTT. This chain joins TRBV5-1 and TRBJ2-2; D is ambiguous. V dropped 5 bases and J dropped 0 bases, with 8 bases sitting between them. Germline CDR1 SGHRS, CDR2 YFSETQ. The CDR3 runs 14 residues.

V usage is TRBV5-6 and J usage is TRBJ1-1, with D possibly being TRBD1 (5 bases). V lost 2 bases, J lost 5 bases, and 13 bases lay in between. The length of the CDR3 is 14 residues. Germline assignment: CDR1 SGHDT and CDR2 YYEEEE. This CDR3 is CASSFSVWGTEAFF. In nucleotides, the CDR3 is TGTGCCAGCAGCTTTTCTGTGTGGGGGACTGAAGCTTTCTTT.

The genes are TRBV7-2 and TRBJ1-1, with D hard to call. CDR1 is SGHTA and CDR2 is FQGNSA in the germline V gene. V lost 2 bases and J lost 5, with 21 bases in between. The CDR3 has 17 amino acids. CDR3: CASSLSPAHLRLTEAFF. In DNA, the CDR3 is TGTGCCAGCAGCTTATCCCCGGCACATCTAAGGTTGACTGAAGCTTTCTTT.

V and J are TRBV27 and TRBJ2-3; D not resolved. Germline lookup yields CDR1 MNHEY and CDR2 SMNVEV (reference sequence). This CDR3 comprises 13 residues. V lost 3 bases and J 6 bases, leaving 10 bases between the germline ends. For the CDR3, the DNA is TGTGCCAGCAGTTTCGGCCCCGAGGATACGCAGTATTTT. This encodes CASSFGPEDTQYF.

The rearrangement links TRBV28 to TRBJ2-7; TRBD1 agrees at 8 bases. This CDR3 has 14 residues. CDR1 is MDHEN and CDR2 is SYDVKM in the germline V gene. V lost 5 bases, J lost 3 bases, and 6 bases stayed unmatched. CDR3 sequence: CASSTRDRIYEQYF. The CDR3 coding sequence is TGTGCCAGCAGTACCCGGGACAGGATCTACGAGCAGTACTTC.

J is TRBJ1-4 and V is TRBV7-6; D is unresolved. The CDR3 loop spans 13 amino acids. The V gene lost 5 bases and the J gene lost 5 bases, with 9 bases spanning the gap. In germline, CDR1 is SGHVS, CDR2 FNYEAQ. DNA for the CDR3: TGTGCCAGCAGCGTAGAGTACAATGAAAAACTGTTTTTT. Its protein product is CASSVEYNEKLFF.

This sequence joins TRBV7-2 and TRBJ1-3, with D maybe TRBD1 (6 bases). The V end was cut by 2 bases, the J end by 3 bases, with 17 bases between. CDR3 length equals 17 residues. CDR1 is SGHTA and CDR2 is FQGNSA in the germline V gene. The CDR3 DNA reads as TGTGCCAGCAGCTTATTGATAGGGGGGCTAATTGGAAACACCATATATTTT. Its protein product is CASSLLIGGLIGNTIYF. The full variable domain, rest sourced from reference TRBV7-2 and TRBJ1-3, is GAGVSQSPSNKVTEKGKDVELRCDPISGHTALYWYRQSLGQGLEFLIYFQGNSAPDKSGLPSDRFSAERTGGSVSTLTIQRTQQEDSAVYLCASSLLIGGLIGNTIYFGEGSWLTVV.

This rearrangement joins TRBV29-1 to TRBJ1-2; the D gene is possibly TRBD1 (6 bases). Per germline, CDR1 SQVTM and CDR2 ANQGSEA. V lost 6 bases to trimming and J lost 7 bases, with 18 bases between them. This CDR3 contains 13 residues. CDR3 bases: TGCAGCGTGGGATGGTCGGGGGCGACTGGCTACACCTTC. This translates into CSVGWSGATGYTF.

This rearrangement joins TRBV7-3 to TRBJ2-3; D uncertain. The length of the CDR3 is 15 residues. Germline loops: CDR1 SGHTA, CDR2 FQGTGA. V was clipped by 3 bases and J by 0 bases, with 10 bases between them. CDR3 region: CASSLGGWSTDTQYF. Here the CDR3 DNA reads TGTGCCAGCAGCTTGGGCGGCTGGAGCACAGATACGCAGTATTTT.

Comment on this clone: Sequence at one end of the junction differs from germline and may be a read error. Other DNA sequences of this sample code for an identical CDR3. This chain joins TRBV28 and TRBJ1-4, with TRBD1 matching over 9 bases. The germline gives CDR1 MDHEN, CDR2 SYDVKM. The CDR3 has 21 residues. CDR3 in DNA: TGTGCCAGCAGAAGACCGGGACAGGGCTACCTACTGCTTGAAACGGGGACAAAGGGTCTTTTT. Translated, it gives CASRRPGQGYLLLETGTKGLF.

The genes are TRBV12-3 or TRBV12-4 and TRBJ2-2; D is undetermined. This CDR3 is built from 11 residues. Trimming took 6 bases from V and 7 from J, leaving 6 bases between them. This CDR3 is CASRVGGELFF. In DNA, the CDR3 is TGTGCCAGCAGGGTAGGCGGGGAGCTGTTTTTT.

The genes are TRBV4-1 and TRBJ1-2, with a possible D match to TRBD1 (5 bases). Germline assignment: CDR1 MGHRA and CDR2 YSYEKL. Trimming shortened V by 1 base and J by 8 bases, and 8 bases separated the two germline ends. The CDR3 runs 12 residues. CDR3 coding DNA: TGCGCCAGCAGCCAAGTGGAGGGGGGCTACACCTTC. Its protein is CASSQVEGGYTF.

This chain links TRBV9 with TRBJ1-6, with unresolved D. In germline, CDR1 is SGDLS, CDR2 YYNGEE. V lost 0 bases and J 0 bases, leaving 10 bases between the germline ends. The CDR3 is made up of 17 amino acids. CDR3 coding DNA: TGTGCCAGCAGCGTAGAGGTGGGGAGCTCCTATAATTCACCCCTCCACTTT. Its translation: CASSVEVGSSYNSPLHF.

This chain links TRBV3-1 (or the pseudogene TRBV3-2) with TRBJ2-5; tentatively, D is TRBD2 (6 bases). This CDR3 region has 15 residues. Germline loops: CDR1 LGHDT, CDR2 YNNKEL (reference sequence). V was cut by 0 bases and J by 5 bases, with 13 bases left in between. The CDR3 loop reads CASSQELLAWETQYF. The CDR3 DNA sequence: TGTGCCAGCAGCCAAGAACTGCTAGCGTGGGAGACCCAGTACTTC.

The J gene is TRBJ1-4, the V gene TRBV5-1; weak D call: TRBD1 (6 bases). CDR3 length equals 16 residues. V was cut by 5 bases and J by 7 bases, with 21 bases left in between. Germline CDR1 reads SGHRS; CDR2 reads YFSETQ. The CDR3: CASRQVPRGRGEKLFF. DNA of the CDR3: TGCGCCAGCAGGCAAGTACCCAGGGGAAGAGGTGAAAAACTGTTTTTT.

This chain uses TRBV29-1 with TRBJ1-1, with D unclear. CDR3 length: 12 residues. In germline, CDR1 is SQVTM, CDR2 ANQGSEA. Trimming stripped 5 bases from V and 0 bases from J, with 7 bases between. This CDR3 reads CSVKNLNTEAFF. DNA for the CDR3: TGCAGCGTTAAGAACTTGAACACTGAAGCTTTCTTT.

The CDR3 is CASSLGYRDGTDTQYF. The CDR3 region has the DNA TGTGCCAGCAGTCTAGGGTACAGGGATGGCACAGATACGCAGTATTTT. The chain combines TRBV28 with TRBJ2-3; D may be TRBD1 (6 bases). The CDR3 covers 16 residues. Trimming pared 5 bases from V and 1 base from J, leaving 16 bases between. Germline loops: CDR1 MDHEN, CDR2 SYDVKM. The variable domain in full, completed from reference TRBV28 and TRBJ2-3, reads DVKVTQSSRYLVKRTGEKVFLECVQDMDHENMFWYRQDPGLGLRLIYFSYDVKMKEKGDIPEGYSVSREKKERFSLILESASTNQTSMYLCASSLGYRDGTDTQYFGPGTRLTVL.

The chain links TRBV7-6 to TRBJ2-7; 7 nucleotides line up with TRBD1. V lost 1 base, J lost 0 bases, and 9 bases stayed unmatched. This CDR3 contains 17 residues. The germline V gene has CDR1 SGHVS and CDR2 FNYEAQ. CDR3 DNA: TGTGCCAGCAGCTTAGGCATACAGGGGCCGAGCTCCTACGAGCAGTACTTC. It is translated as CASSLGIQGPSSYEQYF. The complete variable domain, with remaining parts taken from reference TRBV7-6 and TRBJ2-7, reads GAGVSQSPRYKVTKRGQDVALRCDPISGHVSLYWYRQALGQGPEFLTYFNYEAQQDKSGLPNDRFSAERPEGSISTLTIQRTEQRDSAMYRCASSLGIQGPSSYEQYFGPGTRLTVT.